The following is a TCR beta chain sequence with its context. Its antigen is unknown. The data are from a study of T cells in localized non-small cell lung cancer. Regarding the study as a whole: Peak T cell clonality was found in uninvolved adjacent lung, exceeding tumor. Investigators sequenced only a single tumor region, leaving heterogeneity possible. Longer overall survival was seen with higher T cell density measured in blood. A median of about 52 clones ranked among the top 100 in tumor appeared in adjacent lung.

Profiled with immunoSEQ multiplex PCR; TCRdb holds only in-frame clones, not every one. The sample includes around 41,000 clones, about 91% of them seen just once. This CDR3 comprises 13 residues. From germline, CDR1 is SGHRS and CDR2 YFSETQ. Trimming pared 0 bases from V and 7 bases from J, leaving 8 bases between. V usage is TRBV5-1 and J usage is TRBJ2-1; D is unresolved. This sample comprised PBMCs, obtained before any cancer treatment. This TCR was sampled from a woman aged 40-69 years with stage II lung adenocarcinoma. CDR3 bases: TGCGCCAGCAGCTTGGAGGGTTGGAATGAGCAGTTCTTC. Translated: CASSLEGWNEQFF.